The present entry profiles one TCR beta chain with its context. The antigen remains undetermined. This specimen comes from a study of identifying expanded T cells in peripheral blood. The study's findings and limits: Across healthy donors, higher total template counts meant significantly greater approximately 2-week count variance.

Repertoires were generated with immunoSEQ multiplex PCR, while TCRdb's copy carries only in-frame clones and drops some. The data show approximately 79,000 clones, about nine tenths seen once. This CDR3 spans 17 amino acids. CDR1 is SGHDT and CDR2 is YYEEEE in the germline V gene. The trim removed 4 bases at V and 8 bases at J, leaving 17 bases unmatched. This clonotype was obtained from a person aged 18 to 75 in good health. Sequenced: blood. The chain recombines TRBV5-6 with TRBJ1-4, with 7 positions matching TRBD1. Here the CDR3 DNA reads TGTGCCAGCAGCCCCTCCCCAGAAACAGGGGAGTACGAAAAACTGTTTTTT. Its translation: CASSPSPETGEYEKLFF. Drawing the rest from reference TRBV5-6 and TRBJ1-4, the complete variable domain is DAGVTQSPTHLIKTRGQQVTLRCSPKSGHDTVSWYQQALGQGPQFIFQYYEEEERQRGNFPDRFSGHQFPNYSSELNVNALLLGDSALYLCASSPSPETGEYEKLFFGSGTQLSVL.